In its sample, the clone carrying this T cell receptor (beta chain) was seen once. Its antigen is currently unknown. These data originate in a study of blood T cells in healthy people across ages. Sample-barcoded 5' priming and a J-beta primer mix drove a second PCR of about 7 to 11 cycles. TCRdb fed the 5' RACE reads into MiXCR, producing one record per CDR3 protein. The sample has roughly 1,500,000 distinct CDR3 sequences, 35% to 45% seen once. The germline V gene encodes CDR1 MDHEN and CDR2 SYDVKM. The J segment lost 2 bases and the V segment lost 4 bases, leaving 6 bases of the junction unmatched. The CDR3 loop spans 15 amino acids. The study's findings and limits: Possibly, changes in expanded clonotypes were confounded because donor CMV status was unknown. The fall in TCR beta diversity per million T cells was roughly linear with age.

This TCR derives from a woman younger than 35 in good health. Sequencing was carried out using blood. The gene calls are TRBV28 and TRBJ2-3, with TRBD1 identical over 7 bases. The chain's CDR3 is CASSSNQGDTDTQYF. Written as DNA, the CDR3 is TGTGCCAGCAGTTCTAATCAGGGGGACACAGATACGCAGTATTTT.